The 31 T cell receptor beta chains below come from one sample, sequenced in a study of CD8 T cells in ankylosing spondylitis. General study results and limits: A motif of several highly homologous TCR beta variants was seen as apparently characteristic of ankylosing spondylitis blood.

TCRdb re-called the 5' RACE reads with MiXCR, one entry per CDR3 protein. Of fewer than 550,000 distinct CDR3 sequences in the sample, approximately 5% were seen once. These receptors have no known antigen. The sequenced sample was blood, either unsorted or a sorted T cell fraction (not recorded which). The receptor source for this set is a male donor with ankylosing spondylitis.

Only a few counts were recorded for this clonotype. The chain joins TRBV3-1 to TRBJ2-3, with D maybe TRBD2 (5 bases). The V end was cut by 1 base, the J end by 4 bases, with 12 bases between. The length of the CDR3 is 15 residues. Germline-derived CDR1 and CDR2 are LGHDT and YNNKEL (reference sequence). The CDR3 DNA reads as TGTGCCAGCAGCCAAGTTGCGGGCAGAGCAGATACGCAGTATTTT. This translates into CASSQVAGRADTQYF.

This clonotype was seen repeatedly, ten times or more. The rearrangement links TRBV20-1 to TRBJ2-2, with 9 bases matching TRBD1. The V gene end was trimmed by 6 bases and the J gene end by 4 bases; junction bases not matched to a gene: 9. This CDR3 spans 15 amino acids. CDR1 DFQATT and CDR2 SNEGSKA come from the germline V gene (reference sequence). The CDR3 nucleotides are TGCAGTGCCTTAGACAGGGGGGTCGGCACCGGGGAGCTGTTTTTT. Protein sequence: CSALDRGVGTGELFF.

There are many counts of this clonotype. V and J are TRBV27 and TRBJ2-1; 9 nucleotides align to TRBD1. J gave up 7 bases and V 7 bases, and 17 bases lay outside the gene matches. The CDR3 covers 17 residues. CDR1 and CDR2 (germline): MNHEY, SMNVEV (reference sequence). Here the CDR3 reads CASTKWAGQGTQNEQFF. The CDR3 nucleotides read TGTGCCAGCACTAAGTGGGCGGGACAGGGCACTCAGAATGAGCAGTTCTTC.

This clonotype was observed at least ten times. The V gene is TRBV15, the J gene TRBJ2-5; either TRBD1 or TRBD2 may supply D (5 bases each). The V gene lost 1 base and the J gene lost 4 bases, with 16 bases spanning the gap. Germline V gene sequence: CDR1 LNHNV, CDR2 YYDKDF (reference sequence). This CDR3 is built from 16 residues. The CDR3 region is CATSRGKGQRGETQYF. DNA for the CDR3: TGTGCCACCAGCAGAGGGAAGGGGCAGAGGGGAGAGACCCAGTACTTC.

The table lists this clonotype with many counts. The chain joins TRBV28 to TRBJ2-1; D call uncertain. This CDR3 is 12 amino acids long. Germline V gene lookup returns CDR1 MDHEN and CDR2 SYDVKM. The V gene lost 2 bases and the J gene lost 8 bases, with 7 bases spanning the gap. The CDR3 loop is CASSLRFDEQFF. The DNA for the CDR3 is TGTGCCAGCAGTTTACGCTTCGATGAGCAGTTCTTC. Complete variable domain (other parts from reference TRBV28 and TRBJ2-1): DVKVTQSSRYLVKRTGEKVFLECVQDMDHENMFWYRQDPGLGLRLIYFSYDVKMKEKGDIPEGYSVSREKKERFSLILESASTNQTSMYLCASSLRFDEQFFGPGTRLTVL.

Worth noting for this clonotype: A read error may be the cause here, since a much bigger clone is one base away. This chain joins TRBV6-6 and TRBJ2-3; D remains ambiguous. There are 11 residues in the CDR3. The germline V and J ends were trimmed by 8 bases and 3 bases, with 6 bases remaining between them. Germline lookup yields CDR1 MNHNY and CDR2 SVGAGI (reference sequence). The DNA of the CDR3 is TGTGCCAGCGGCAGGACAGATACGCAGTATTTT. Amino acid sequence: CASGRTDTQYF.

This clonotype was observed at least ten times. The rearrangement links TRBV29-1 to TRBJ1-5, with D uncertain. Trimming removed 0 bases from V and 1 base from J, with 4 bases in between. The CDR3 loop spans 13 amino acids. Germline assignment: CDR1 SQVTM and CDR2 ANQGSEA. Here the CDR3 reads CSVEEQSNQPQHF. CDR3 coding DNA: TGCAGCGTTGAAGAACAGAGCAATCAGCCCCAGCATTTT.

This sequence joins TRBV11-2 and TRBJ2-1; D not certain. The CDR3 runs 16 residues. Germline values: CDR1 SGHAT, CDR2 FQNNGV. V was pared by 0 bases and J by 8 bases, with 17 bases between. The DNA of the CDR3 is TGTGCCAGCAGCTTAGATGGGGTGGCCGCACCGCATGAGCAGTTCTTC. Protein product: CASSLDGVAAPHEQFF.

This clonotype appeared many times. This chain uses TRBV4-2 with TRBJ1-4; 8 bases are a match to TRBD1. This CDR3 is built from 16 residues. V lost 0 bases and J lost 8; bases outside the gene matches: 8. Per germline, CDR1 LGHNA and CDR2 YNFKEQ. The CDR3 loop reads CASSQEEDRVGEKLFF. CDR3 DNA: TGTGCCAGCAGCCAAGAGGAGGACAGGGTGGGGGAAAAACTGTTTTTT.

This clonotype was counted at least ten times. The chain joins TRBV12-3 or TRBV12-4 to TRBJ1-1; D gene ambiguous. Trimming stripped 9 bases from V and 0 bases from J, with 11 bases between. This CDR3 has 13 residues. CDR3 residues: CASNQNMNTEAFF. CDR3 sequence (DNA): TGTGCCAGTAATCAGAACATGAACACTGAAGCTTTCTTT.

V usage is TRBV12-3 or TRBV12-4 and J usage is TRBJ2-2; 7 nucleotides match TRBD1. The CDR3 is made up of 17 amino acids. Unmatched junction bases numbered 14, after V lost 3 bases and J lost 7 bases. CDR3 in DNA: TGTGCCAGCAGTTTGAAGGGGGCGCGGATTAGTGGCGGGGAGCTGTTTTTT. This translates into CASSLKGARISGGELFF.

The sample holds many counts of this clonotype. This chain joins TRBV4-2 and TRBJ2-7; D is uncertain. The length of the CDR3 is 13 residues. Per germline, CDR1 LGHNA and CDR2 YNFKEQ. V was clipped by 3 bases and J by 3 bases, with 9 bases between them. This CDR3 is CASSQGSVYEQYF. In DNA, the CDR3 is TGTGCCAGCAGCCAGGGGTCGGTCTACGAGCAGTACTTC.

In this sample, this clonotype turned up many times. The J gene is TRBJ2-5, the V gene TRBV4-3, with 9 bases fitting TRBD2. Germline V gene data show CDR1 as LGHNA and CDR2 as YSLEER. This CDR3 is 20 amino acids long. J was trimmed by 0 bases and V by 0 bases; bases with no gene match: 14. This CDR3 reads CASSQDRETLAGVYQETQYF. The CDR3 coding sequence is TGCGCCAGCAGCCAAGATAGGGAGACGTTAGCGGGGGTGTACCAAGAGACCCAGTACTTC.

In its sample, this clonotype was seen many times. The rearrangement links TRBV20-1 to TRBJ2-7; TRBD2 aligns across 7 bases. The CDR3 contains 13 residues. Germline CDR1 reads DFQATT; CDR2 reads SNEGSKA (reference sequence). V was pared by 7 bases and J by 3 bases, with 9 bases of the junction left unmatched. The CDR3: CSVHAGVLYEQYF. As DNA, the CDR3 is TGCAGTGTCCACGCGGGGGTTCTCTACGAGCAGTACTTC.

This clonotype showed up many times. The chain joins TRBV6-1 to TRBJ2-7; D assignment may be TRBD1 or TRBD2 (5 bases each). Trimming took 7 bases from V and 3 from J, leaving 13 bases between them. CDR1 and CDR2 (germline): MNHNS, SASEGT. CDR3 length equals 13 residues. CDR3 in DNA: TGTGCCAGCACGAGGGACCGCTTCTACGAGCAGTACTTC. Amino acids: CASTRDRFYEQYF.

At least ten counts were recorded for this clonotype. Its ends do not fully match the called genes, so a read error is possible. V usage is TRBV7-2 and J usage is TRBJ1-4; no clear D. CDR1 SGHTA and CDR2 FQGNSA come from the germline V gene. The CDR3 length is 13 residues. As DNA, the CDR3 is TGTGCCAGCAGCGTAGCGATGGGGGAAAAACTGTTTTTT. Translated: CASSVAMGEKLFF.

The chain carries TRBV6-2 or TRBV6-3 and TRBJ1-5, with D perhaps matching TRBD1 (5 bases). CDR3 length: 13 amino acids. V was trimmed by 6 bases and J by 3 bases, leaving 9 bases between them. Germline CDR1 reads MNHEY; CDR2 reads SVGEGT. DNA of the CDR3: TGTGCCAGCAGGCCGGGGCTCAATCAGCCCCAGCATTTT. This encodes CASRPGLNQPQHF.

This clonotype occurred many times. The rearrangement links TRBV20-1 to TRBJ1-5; weak D call: TRBD1 (5 bases). Germline lookup yields CDR1 DFQATT and CDR2 SNEGSKA (reference sequence). V was clipped by 0 bases and J by 5 bases, with 11 bases between them. This CDR3 is built from 14 residues. The CDR3 nucleotides read TGCAGTGCTAGAGACGGGGGGGAGCATCAGCCCCAGCATTTT. It yields the protein CSARDGGEHQPQHF.

The rearrangement links TRBV9 to TRBJ2-7; D uncertain. The CDR3 has 13 residues. In germline, CDR1 is SGDLS, CDR2 YYNGEE. Trimming cost V 0 bases and J 3 bases, with 7 bases left between them. CDR3 bases: TGTGCCAGCAGCGTAGCTACGAACTACGAGCAGTACTTC. Translated, it gives CASSVATNYEQYF.

This clonotype was detected only a few times. The chain carries TRBV5-1 and TRBJ2-3, with TRBD2 matching over 10 bases. Per germline, CDR1 SGHRS and CDR2 YFSETQ. Losses at the gene ends were 0 bases for V and 2 bases for J; bases not matched to a gene: 15. There are 20 residues in the CDR3. The CDR3 sequence is CASSLARASGSRGDTDTQYF. The DNA of the CDR3 is TGCGCCAGCAGCTTGGCCAGGGCTAGCGGGAGCCGAGGGGACACAGATACGCAGTATTTT.

V is TRBV7-2 and J is TRBJ1-1; D remains ambiguous. The CDR3 length is 12 residues. V was shortened by 1 base and J by 11 bases, with 11 bases between the two germline ends. Per germline, CDR1 SGHTA and CDR2 FQGNSA. The CDR3, as DNA: TGTGCCAGCAGCTTAGTAGGGATTTTGGCTTTCTTT. Amino acids: CASSLVGILAFF.

The V and J genes are TRBV7-2 and TRBJ2-5; D not certain. CDR3 length equals 14 residues. Germline V CDR1 and CDR2: SGHTA, FQGNSA. The ends were cut back, 6 bases at V and 5 bases at J, with 16 bases in the middle. CDR3 in DNA: TGTGCCAGCAGTCCACCACGGCCGCGGGAGACCCAGTACTTC. Its protein product is CASSPPRPRETQYF.

This clonotype was counted at least ten times. The chain employs TRBV20-1 and TRBJ2-1, with 9 bases that match TRBD2. From germline, CDR1 is DFQATT and CDR2 SNEGSKA (reference sequence). The J segment lost 6 bases and the V segment lost 6 bases, leaving 3 bases of the junction unmatched. There are 12 residues in the CDR3. CDR3 in amino acids: CSARGGVNEQFF. The CDR3 nucleotides read TGCAGTGCGCGGGGGGGCGTCAATGAGCAGTTCTTC.

This clonotype was seen ten or more times. The chain couples TRBV7-2 to TRBJ2-7, with TRBD1 matching 8 bases. Germline V CDR1 and CDR2: SGHTA, FQGNSA. The ends lost 5 bases at V and 6 bases at J; junction bases unmatched: 12. This CDR3 region has 15 residues. This CDR3 reads CASSQTWTGSGEQYF. The DNA of the CDR3 is TGTGCCAGCAGCCAGACGTGGACAGGGTCCGGCGAGCAGTACTTC.

In this sample, this clonotype turned up many times. V is TRBV27 and J is TRBJ2-5; TRBD1 agrees at 8 bases. Unmatched junction bases numbered 10, after V lost 5 bases and J lost 5 bases. Looked up from germline, CDR1 is MNHEY and CDR2 is SMNVEV (reference sequence). The CDR3 consists of 15 residues. CDR3 region: CASSQRTGWEETQYF. For the CDR3, the DNA is TGTGCCAGCAGTCAAAGGACAGGGTGGGAGGAGACCCAGTACTTC.

This clonotype was recorded at least ten times. This rearrangement joins TRBV7-2 to TRBJ2-3; D is undetermined. Trimming shortened V by 5 bases and J by 6 bases, and 9 bases separated the two germline ends. This CDR3 spans 12 amino acids. Germline-derived CDR1 and CDR2 are SGHTA and FQGNSA. The CDR3 region is CASSPPWDTQYF. In DNA, the CDR3 is TGTGCCAGCAGCCCCCCGTGGGATACGCAGTATTTT. Full variable domain (rest looked up from reference TRBV7-2 and TRBJ2-3): GAGVSQSPSNKVTEKGKDVELRCDPISGHTALYWYRQSLGQGLEFLIYFQGNSAPDKSGLPSDRFSAERTGGSVSTLTIQRTQQEDSAVYLCASSPPWDTQYFGPGTRLTVL.

This clonotype was found many times. This sequence joins TRBV4-3 and TRBJ2-3; D remains ambiguous. V shed 0 bases and J shed 6 bases, with 4 bases lying between them. Per the germline V gene, CDR1 is LGHNA and CDR2 is YSLEER. The CDR3 runs to 12 residues. The CDR3 DNA reads as TGCGCCAGCAGCCAAGAGAAGGATACGCAGTATTTT. Protein sequence: CASSQEKDTQYF.

This clonotype was found many times. The chain recombines TRBV20-1 with TRBJ1-1, with a possible D match to TRBD1 (6 bases). CDR1 DFQATT and CDR2 SNEGSKA come from the germline V gene (reference sequence). Trimming removed 0 bases from V and 0 bases from J, with 14 bases in between. The CDR3 covers 16 residues. CDR3 sequence (DNA): TGCAGTGCTAGAGACCCGACAGGCGGGATGAACACTGAAGCTTTCTTT. Its protein product is CSARDPTGGMNTEAFF.

In its sample, this clonotype was seen many times. This CDR3 reads CASSSILLAGSSTDTQYF. CDR3 DNA sequence: TGTGCCAGCAGTTCCATCCTTCTAGCGGGGTCTAGCACAGATACGCAGTATTTT. The chain carries TRBV12-3 or TRBV12-4 and TRBJ2-3; 9 nucleotides match TRBD2. CDR3 length: 18 amino acids. The ends lost 4 bases at V and 0 bases at J; junction bases unmatched: 11.

This clonotype appeared a single time. This may be a read error: a much more frequent sequence differs by one nucleotide. The CDR3 nucleotides are TGTGCCAGCAGCTCCGGGCCATTCACCGGGGAGCTGTTTTTT. It specifies CASSSGPFTGELFF. The V gene is TRBV25-1, the J gene TRBJ2-2; D is undetermined. Trimming shortened V by 6 bases and J by 4 bases, and 12 bases separated the two germline ends. The CDR3 sequence is 14 residues long. The V gene's germline CDR1 is MGHDK and CDR2 SYGVNS.

This clonotype was seen only a few times. V and J are TRBV3-1 and TRBJ2-3; TRBD1 agrees at 7 bases. Germline V gene lookup returns CDR1 LGHDT and CDR2 YNNKEL (reference sequence). After removal of 2 bases from V and 0 bases from J, the junction contained 11 bases not matched to a gene. This CDR3 has 18 amino acids. The CDR3 reads CASSQSLFGDSSTDTQYF. The CDR3 DNA reads TGTGCCAGCAGCCAAAGCCTCTTTGGGGACAGCAGCACAGATACGCAGTATTTT.